The 10 T cell receptor beta chains listed next were all sequenced from one sample in a study of cytomegalovirus exposure and HLA in healthy donors. The primer mix had 60 Vbeta and 13 Jbeta primers. Data came from immunoSEQ multiplex PCR; TCRdb stores just in-frame clones and leaves some out. The sample includes approximately 110,000 clones, approximately 15% of them seen just once. What was sequenced was PBMCs. The origin of the receptors is a woman younger than 30 in good health and CMV-seronegative.

The V gene is TRBV5-4, the J gene TRBJ2-3, with TRBD2 identical over 8 bases. This CDR3 is built from 17 residues. Germline lookup yields CDR1 SGHNT and CDR2 YYREEE (reference sequence). V trimming: 3 bases; J trimming: 6 bases; junction bases outside the gene matches: 15. The CDR3 spells CASSSPGHERGRDTQYF. The DNA of the CDR3 is TGTGCCAGCAGCTCCCCCGGACATGAGCGGGGGCGCGATACGCAGTATTTT.

The V and J genes are TRBV5-1 and TRBJ2-7; unclear D gene. Germline loops: CDR1 SGHRS, CDR2 YFSETQ. The CDR3 runs to 16 residues. Trimming took off 0 bases at V and 0 bases at J, with 13 bases between the two ends. The chain's CDR3 is CASSLGNPGSSYEQYF. Here the CDR3 DNA reads TGCGCCAGCAGCTTGGGGAACCCGGGTAGCTCCTACGAGCAGTACTTC.

This sequence joins TRBV9 and TRBJ1-4, with 7 bases that match TRBD1. The junction had 6 bases not matched to a gene; V was cut back by 3 bases and J by 7 bases. The CDR3 spans 14 residues. Looked up from germline, CDR1 is SGDLS and CDR2 is YYNGEE. The CDR3 sequence: CASSGGQGGEKLFF. The CDR3 DNA reads as TGTGCCAGCAGCGGTGGGCAGGGGGGTGAAAAACTGTTTTTT.

There are a few counts of this clone. The chain recombines TRBV5-1 with TRBJ1-1, with D hard to call. Germline V gives CDR1 SGHRS, CDR2 YFSETQ. The CDR3 is 14 amino acids. Trimming left V 2 bases short and J 1 base short, with 9 bases between. CDR3 in amino acids: CASSLDIRNTEAFF. The CDR3 DNA reads TGCGCCAGCAGCTTAGACATTCGGAACACTGAAGCTTTCTTT. Variable domain in full (rest from reference TRBV5-1 and TRBJ1-1): KAGVTQTPRYLIKTRGQQVTLSCSPISGHRSVSWYQQTPGQGLQFLFEYFSETQRNKGNFPGRFSGRQFSNSRSEMNVSTLELGDSALYLCASSLDIRNTEAFFGQGTRLTVV.

In this sample, this clone turned up a few times. The V and J genes are TRBV10-2 and TRBJ2-1, with 7 bases lining up with TRBD2. Trimming at V came to 3 bases and at J to 3 bases, leaving 2 bases not matched to a gene. The germline V gene encodes CDR1 WSHSY and CDR2 SAAADI. The CDR3 has 14 residues. CDR3 sequence (DNA): TGCGCCAGCAGTGACGGCGGGGGCTACAATGAGCAGTTCTTC. Protein product: CASSDGGGYNEQFF.

The rearrangement links TRBV6-1 to TRBJ2-1, with D hard to call. The CDR3 has 14 amino acids. From germline, CDR1 is MNHNS and CDR2 SASEGT. V dropped 7 bases and J dropped 0 bases, with 10 bases sitting between them. CDR3 in DNA: TGTGCCAGCACCGATGGGCACTCCTACAATGAGCAGTTCTTC. Translated: CASTDGHSYNEQFF.

This clone was picked up a small number of times. J is TRBJ2-3 and V is TRBV10-3; 13 nucleotides match TRBD2. This CDR3 is built from 15 residues. Trimming cost V 6 bases and J 4 bases; bases outside gene matches: 4. Germline V gene data show CDR1 as ENHRY and CDR2 as SYGVKD. This CDR3 is CAIRGLAGSSDTQYF. CDR3 DNA sequence: TGTGCCATCAGGGGACTAGCGGGGTCCTCAGATACGCAGTATTTT.

The rearrangement links TRBV4-2 to TRBJ2-1, with 11 positions matching TRBD2. The V gene end was trimmed by 0 bases and the J gene end by 8 bases; junction bases not matched to a gene: 6. The CDR3 sequence is 16 residues long. The germline CDR1 and CDR2 sequences are LGHNA and YNFKEQ. The DNA for the CDR3 is TGTGCCAGCAGCCAAGATACCGGGACTAGCGGCGATGAGCAGTTCTTC. This sequence encodes CASSQDTGTSGDEQFF.

This clone was detected a few times. V gene TRBV13 combines with J gene TRBJ2-2; weak D call: TRBD2 (6 bases). The CDR3 has 16 amino acids. From germline, CDR1 is PRHDT and CDR2 FYEKMQ (reference sequence). V was trimmed by 1 base and J by 4 bases, leaving 13 bases between them. CDR3 protein: CASSLEIGGPTGELFF. In nucleotides, the CDR3 is TGTGCCAGCAGCTTAGAAATCGGGGGACCCACCGGGGAGCTGTTTTTT. The entire variable domain, with the rest obtained from reference TRBV13 and TRBJ2-2, is as follows: AAGVIQSPRHLIKEKRETATLKCYPIPRHDTVYWYQQGPGQDPQFLISFYEKMQSDKGSIPDRFSAQQFSDYHSELNMSSLELGDSALYFCASSLEIGGPTGELFFGEGSRLTVL.

This chain uses TRBV5-1 with TRBJ2-2, with D possibly TRBD2 on 5 matching bases. The CDR3 consists of 14 residues. Deletions cut 0 bases from V and 6 bases from J, with 9 bases between. CDR1 and CDR2 from the germline V gene are SGHRS and YFSETQ. CDR3 sequence reads: CASSLALAAGELFF. DNA for the CDR3: TGCGCCAGCAGCTTGGCCCTAGCAGCCGGGGAGCTGTTTTTT.